The 8 T cell receptor beta chains in this list originate from one sample, sequenced in a study of CD8+ T cells in alopecia areata (dated by TCRdb to the late 2010s). Receptor amplification or capture employed the immunoSEQ multiplex PCR assay. RNA was extracted from all samples and reverse transcribed into cDNA as template for TCR sequencing. TCRdb took this table from immuneACCESS and kept in-frame rearrangements with V and J called. Such tables lack part of the clones; where checked against another copy, unresolved V genes explain under half of the gap, and the rest is unexplained. The sample has under 300,000 clones on record, over 45% of them singletons. Of the sample, 0.75% to 0.95% falls within the top ten clones. Explained via the paper, the treatment or condition label denotes: oral pan-JAK inhibitor, 5-10 mg twice daily. Sequenced material: CD4+ T cells sorted from blood, taken at approximately week 51, from a patient treated with tofacitinib. The receptors originated from a human donor with alopecia areata.

This chain connects TRBV29-1 to TRBJ2-1; the D call may be TRBD1 or TRBD2 (5 bases each). This CDR3 contains 13 residues. Trimming shortened V by 3 bases and J by 9 bases, and 15 bases separated the two germline ends. The germline CDR1 and CDR2 sequences are SQVTM and ANQGSEA. Written as DNA, the CDR3 is TGCAGCGTTGAGGTAGTGGGGGATGGTGAGCAGTTCTTC. Its translation: CSVEVVGDGEQFF.

The chain uses TRBV30 and TRBJ2-5, with a tentative D call TRBD2 (6 bases). V lost 6 bases, J lost 5 bases, and 13 bases lay in between. This CDR3 has 12 residues. Germline V lookup: CDR1 GTSNPN, CDR2 SVGIG (reference sequence). CDR3 sequence: CACIPGRETQYF. DNA for the CDR3: TGTGCCTGCATACCAGGGAGGGAGACCCAGTACTTC.

The J gene is TRBJ1-2, the V gene TRBV5-1; D is perhaps TRBD1 (6 bases). This CDR3 contains 15 residues. Trimming pared 4 bases from V and 3 bases from J, leaving 16 bases between. From germline, CDR1 is SGHRS and CDR2 YFSETQ. The CDR3 DNA is TGCGCCAGCAGCGGACCTTCGGGGGGCGACTATGGCTACACCTTC. Amino acids: CASSGPSGGDYGYTF.

This clone was seen more than once but under ten times. The chain joins TRBV10-3 to TRBJ2-3; D possibly corresponds to TRBD1 (6 bases). Germline V CDR1 and CDR2: ENHRY, SYGVKD. This CDR3 region has 14 residues. Trimming stripped 2 bases from V and 5 bases from J, with 11 bases between. The CDR3 reads CAISESRGEDTQYF. In nucleotides, the CDR3 is TGTGCCATCAGTGAGAGCAGGGGTGAAGATACGCAGTATTTT.

This clone was recorded a few times. CDR3 residues: CASSQEEVDSYEQYF. Here the CDR3 DNA reads TGCGCCAGCAGCCAAGAGGAAGTGGACTCCTACGAGCAGTACTTC. This chain joins TRBV4-3 and TRBJ2-7; D is undetermined. The length of the CDR3 is 15 residues. Trimming stripped 0 bases from V and 0 bases from J, with 9 bases between. Germline V gives CDR1 LGHNA, CDR2 YSLEER.

Only a few counts were recorded for this clone. The chain is built from TRBV29-1 and TRBJ1-2; 10 nucleotides align to TRBD1. The CDR3 spans 14 residues. CDR1 and CDR2 from the germline V gene are SQVTM and ANQGSEA. J gave up 8 bases and V 1 base, and 7 bases lay outside the gene matches. The CDR3 is CSVEVPGQGDGYTF. CDR3 DNA sequence: TGCAGCGTTGAAGTTCCTGGACAGGGGGACGGCTACACCTTC.

The chain has TRBV11-2 and TRBJ2-3; possible D gene TRBD2, 6 bases. CDR3 length: 11 residues. The germline gives CDR1 SGHAT, CDR2 FQNNGV. The V end lost 3 bases, the J end lost 8 bases, and 6 bases lay between the germline ends. CDR3 in amino acids: CASSFSGTQYF. The CDR3 DNA is TGTGCCAGCAGCTTTAGCGGTACGCAGTATTTT.

This clone was detected only a few times. The chain couples TRBV5-1 to TRBJ2-2, with TRBD1 identical over 7 bases. The length of the CDR3 is 15 residues. The V gene end was trimmed by 4 bases and the J gene end by 3 bases; junction bases not matched to a gene: 6. The germline V gene encodes CDR1 SGHRS and CDR2 YFSETQ. The DNA of the CDR3 is TGCGCCAGCAGCACCACAGGGGTTTACACCGGGGAGCTGTTTTTT. Its translation is CASSTTGVYTGELFF.